Below, 7 T cell receptor beta chains from the same sample are listed, as sequenced in a study of human thymus T cells. Resections obtained during corrective heart surgery supplied the thymus tissue. Profiled with immunoSEQ multiplex PCR; TCRdb holds only in-frame clones, not every one. This sample has roughly 130,000 clones, with around 94% found just once. Material: thymus tissue. The origin of the receptors is a boy under two years old with a congenital heart defect but otherwise immunologically healthy.

The chain has TRBV7-6 and TRBJ2-5; TRBD1 is a possible D gene (5 bases). From germline, CDR1 is SGHVS and CDR2 FNYEAQ. CDR3 length: 17 amino acids. V gave up 5 bases and J gave up 4 bases, with 23 bases separating them. This chain's CDR3 is CASSLQLSGSGLETQYF. Here the CDR3 DNA reads TGTGCCAGCAGCCTCCAACTCTCAGGATCAGGGTTAGAGACCCAGTACTTC. Using reference TRBV7-6 and TRBJ2-5 for the parts outside the CDR3, the full variable domain is GAGVSQSPRYKVTKRGQDVALRCDPISGHVSLYWYRQALGQGPEFLTYFNYEAQQDKSGLPNDRFSAERPEGSISTLTIQRTEQRDSAMYRCASSLQLSGSGLETQYFGPGTRLLVL.

The rearrangement joins TRBV7-2 to TRBJ2-3, with D possibly being TRBD2 (5 bases). The germline V gene has CDR1 SGHTA and CDR2 FQGNSA. The V end was cut by 2 bases, the J end by 6 bases, with 18 bases between. The CDR3 runs 16 residues. CDR3 region: CASSLSPAVSMDTQYF. CDR3 bases: TGTGCCAGCAGCTTAAGTCCAGCGGTATCGATGGATACGCAGTATTTT.

This rearrangement joins TRBV5-6 to TRBJ1-3; D is possibly TRBD1 (5 bases). Per the germline V gene, CDR1 is SGHDT and CDR2 is YYEEEE. CDR3 length: 15 amino acids. V was pared by 4 bases and J by 4 bases, with 15 bases between. Written as DNA, the CDR3 is TGTGCCAGCAGCACAATCCAGGGTGCCGGAAACACCATATATTTT. Its protein product is CASSTIQGAGNTIYF.

V usage is TRBV14 and J usage is TRBJ1-1, with TRBD1 matching 7 bases. With 8 bases clipped from V and 7 bases from J, the junction kept 10 bases outside the gene matches. From germline, CDR1 is SGHDN and CDR2 FVKESK. This CDR3 spans 13 amino acids. The CDR3 spells CASGDRDENEAFF. The CDR3 DNA is TGTGCCAGCGGTGACAGGGACGAAAATGAAGCTTTCTTT.

V and J are TRBV15 and TRBJ1-5; possible D gene TRBD1, 6 bases. V lost 2 bases and J 2 bases, leaving 13 bases between the germline ends. CDR1 LNHNV and CDR2 YYDKDF come from the germline V gene (reference sequence). This CDR3 has 16 residues. The CDR3, as DNA: TGTGCCACCAGCAGATTGGCAGGGGAAGGCAATCAGCCCCAGCATTTT. Its protein is CATSRLAGEGNQPQHF.

The chain couples TRBV28 to TRBJ2-7; 8 nucleotides agree with TRBD2. J was trimmed by 3 bases and V by 3 bases; bases with no gene match: 7. Germline-derived CDR1 and CDR2 are MDHEN and SYDVKM. The CDR3 contains 15 residues. The CDR3 loop reads CASSLAGGVGYEQYF. Written as DNA, the CDR3 is TGTGCCAGCAGTTTGGCGGGGGGAGTGGGCTACGAGCAGTACTTC.

The chain combines TRBV6-1 with TRBJ2-3; the D is unclear. Germline lookup yields CDR1 MNHNS and CDR2 SASEGT. V was trimmed by 8 bases and J by 2 bases, leaving 17 bases between them. The CDR3 sequence is 15 residues long. CDR3 amino acids: CASQAVTVYTDTQYF. CDR3 DNA sequence: TGTGCCAGCCAGGCGGTTACAGTATACACAGATACGCAGTATTTT.